Listed here are 7 T cell receptor beta chains from one sample, sequenced in a study of human T cells and chemical hapten exposure. TCRdb itself ran the RACE reads through MiXCR, one entry per CDR3 protein. The repertoire holds under 400,000 distinct CDR3 sequences, with 4% to 6% as singletons. The sample's time point: pre-sensitization, week 0. Treatment: therapeutic diphenylcyclopropenone sensitization with weekly scalp DPC. Source: whole blood, taken in connection with sensitization to the hapten diphenylcyclopropenone (DPC). These receptors originate from a woman in her fifties or sixties with alopecia areata. Some clones in this sample may be carry-over from other donors' samples.

A few counts support this clonotype. The CDR3 loop reads CASSLVRRNTEAFF. The CDR3 nucleotides read TGTGCCAGCAGCTTGGTCAGGAGGAACACTGAAGCTTTCTTT. The chain employs TRBV7-9 and TRBJ1-1; D is uncertain. Germline lookup yields CDR1 SEHNR and CDR2 FQNEAQ (reference sequence). CDR3 length: 14 amino acids. V lost 3 bases to trimming and J lost 1 base, with 9 bases between them. The whole variable domain, remainder taken from reference TRBV7-9 and TRBJ1-1, is DTGVSQNPRHKITKRGQNVTFRCDPISEHNRLYWYRQTLGQGPEFLTYFQNEAQLEKSRLLSDRFSAERPKGSFSTLEIQRTEQGDSAMYLCASSLVRRNTEAFFGQGTRLTVV.

A word on this clonotype: As the CDR3 is not closed by the conserved phenylalanine or tryptophan, this likely results from a read error. The rearrangement uses TRBV20-1 and TRBJ2-3, with 8 bases that match TRBD2. The germline gives CDR1 DFQATT, CDR2 SNEGSKA (reference sequence). The CDR3 runs 13 residues. CDR3 sequence: CVSAGVGTDTQYL. The CDR3 DNA follows: TGCGTCTCAGCGGGAGTAGGCACAGATACGCAGTATTTG.

This clonotype was recorded at least ten times. V is TRBV7-2 and J is TRBJ2-3; D not certain. The CDR3 length is 12 residues. The V gene's germline CDR1 is SGHTA and CDR2 FQGNSA. The V end lost 6 bases, the J end lost 3 bases, and 7 bases lay between the germline ends. DNA of the CDR3: TGTGCCAGCAGTCCCCCAACAGATACGCAGTATTTT. Translation gives CASSPPTDTQYF.

In this sample, this clonotype turned up a few times. V gene TRBV27 combines with J gene TRBJ2-7, with 7 nucleotides matching TRBD2. V lost 2 bases and J lost 3; bases outside the gene matches: 4. The CDR3 is 14 residues long. Germline V gene sequence: CDR1 MNHEY, CDR2 SMNVEV (reference sequence). The CDR3, as DNA: TGTGCCAGCAGTTTAGTAGCGGGCCGCTACGAGCAGTACTTC. It yields the protein CASSLVAGRYEQYF.

This clonotype was found many times. The chain joins TRBV20-1 to TRBJ1-4; the D gene is possibly TRBD1 (5 bases). Germline lookup yields CDR1 DFQATT and CDR2 SNEGSKA (reference sequence). CDR3 length equals 15 residues. Trimming cost V 4 bases and J 7 bases, with 19 bases left between them. CDR3 sequence: CSATHQGFGSEKLFF. CDR3 in DNA: TGCAGTGCTACGCATCAGGGATTTGGTAGTGAAAAACTGTTTTTT.

This clonotype was seen repeatedly, ten times or more. The chain is built from TRBV20-1 and TRBJ1-3; D unresolved. Trimming left V 0 bases short and J 0 bases short, with 6 bases between. Germline CDR1 is DFQATT and CDR2 is SNEGSKA (reference sequence). The CDR3 spans 14 residues. The CDR3 sequence: CSARDPGSGNTIYF. In nucleotides, the CDR3 is TGCAGTGCTAGAGATCCAGGCTCTGGAAACACCATATATTTT.

This clonotype was picked up a small number of times. CDR3 residues: CASSNGPDRAKNYGYTF. Here the CDR3 DNA reads TGTGCCAGCAGCAACGGACCGGACAGGGCCAAAAACTATGGCTACACCTTC. The J gene is TRBJ1-2, the V gene TRBV7-9; TRBD1 matches at 8 bases. Germline V lookup: CDR1 SEHNR, CDR2 FQNEAQ (reference sequence). CDR3 length: 17 residues. Trimming removed 5 bases from V and 2 bases from J; junction bases left unmatched: 13.